This T cell receptor (beta chain) appears in the sequencing data of a study of T cells in Graves' hyperthyroidism and ophthalmopathy. The study, taken as a whole, reports: In blood, most of the thyroid clonotypes expanded above 0.001 were also present.

The CDR3 sequence is 15 residues long. V shed 6 bases, J shed 7 bases, and the junction held 11 bases outside the gene matches. In germline, CDR1 is SGHTA, CDR2 FQGNSA. The source material, RNA transcripts, was used to amplify TCR beta CDR3 regions. The HTBI primer set was used in a first-round RT-PCR of the TCR CDR3. TCRdb fed the multiplex PCR reads into MiXCR, producing one record per CDR3 protein. The sample contains around 520,000 distinct CDR3 sequences, approximately 14% of which appear only once. This clonotype was detected ten times or more. The antigen is not known. Sequenced: blood. The sequence was collected from a woman aged 40 to 55 with Graves' hyperthyroidism. This rearrangement joins TRBV7-2 to TRBJ2-7; 11 nucleotides align to TRBD2. CDR3 sequence reads: CASSPTSGILGEQYF. DNA for the CDR3: TGTGCCAGCAGTCCGACTAGCGGGATCCTAGGGGAGCAGTACTTC.